This T cell receptor (beta chain) was recorded in a study of T cell changes during pregnancy in multiple sclerosis (dated by TCRdb to about 2019). Study-level background: The study looked at changes in the T cell repertoire across pregnancy in women with multiple sclerosis.

The library was generated by the immunoSEQ multiplex PCR assay. In its TCRdb copy, this immuneACCESS table keeps in-frame sequences only and misses some clones. Where compared with another copy, unresolved V genes explain less than half of these, and the others have no known cause. The sample table records about 70,000 clones; about 90% of these occur just once. The ten top clones hold 2% to 2.5% of the sample. This clone was detected once. No antigen is known for it. Qualities for individual bases were not recorded, and no much larger clone is one base off. According to the germline V gene, CDR1 reads SGHRS and CDR2 reads YFSETQ. The CDR3, from cysteine to phenylalanine, totals 14 residues. The sequence is cut down to CDR3 DNA, 42 bases in frame from base 1. Trimming takes 0 bases from V and 3 bases from J, and the germline ends sit 7 bases apart.

This TCR derives from a female donor with multiple sclerosis, enrolled in a pregnancy study. The sample was peripheral blood, taken in the first trimester of pregnancy. The chain was built from TRBV5-1 and TRBJ2-1, with the D gene uncertain. The DNA reads TGCGCCAGCAGCTTGGACAGACGCTACAATGAGCAGTTCTTC. Translation gives CASSLDRRYNEQFF.